This entry is about one T cell receptor (beta chain). Its specificity is not known. Sequenced by immunoSEQ multiplex PCR; TCRdb stores in-frame clones only, minus some. This sample yields 120,000 or so clones, of which about nine tenths are seen a single time; 1.4% belongs to the top ten. The data were taken from a study of cytomegalovirus exposure and HLA in healthy donors. Study results and caveats: Most TCR sequences were seen very rarely across donors, but some public TCRs occurred in many. The study designated about 160 TCR beta chains cytomegalovirus-associated.

The length of the CDR3 is 14 residues. With 1 base removed from V and 9 bases from J, the gap between germline ends came to 13 bases. In germline, CDR1 is GTSNPN, CDR2 SVGIG (reference sequence). Sequencing was performed on PBMCs. The chain couples TRBV30 to TRBJ1-6; unclear D gene. The sequence derives from a man aged 25-45 years in good health and CMV-seronegative. CDR3 nucleotide sequence: TGTGCCTGGAGTGACGGAGGGCGAGTTTCACCCCTCCACTTT. This encodes CAWSDGGRVSPLHF.